Shown below are 9 T cell receptor beta chains from a single sample sequenced in a study of T cells in Graves' hyperthyroidism and ophthalmopathy (dated by TCRdb to between 2018 and 2020). Library construction relied on multiplex PCR. The sample was run on an Illumina HiSeq 2000. The TCR beta CDR3 regions were amplified from the RNA transcripts. A first-round RT-PCR of the TCR CDR3 used the HTBI primer set with the Qiagen OneStep RT-PCR kit. TCRdb passed the public sequencing reads through fastp at Q25 and MiXCR, retaining productive beta sequences. Rows are combined by CDR3 protein, so each entry shows the most common genes and DNA. The sample profile shows roughly 800,000 distinct CDR3 sequences; around 38% of them were found once. The ten largest clones take up around 9.3% of the sample. Sequencing was performed on blood. These receptor sequences come from a man younger than 35 with Graves' hyperthyroidism.

Comment on this clonotype: Since a much larger clone is just one base distant, this may be a read error. This chain links TRBV29-1 with TRBJ2-5; 11 bases align to TRBD1. Germline CDR1 and CDR2: SQVTM and ANQGSEA. This CDR3 has 14 residues. CDR3 DNA: TGCAGCGCCGCTGGGACAGGGGGTGAAGAGGCCCAGTACTTC. It translates to CSAAGTGGEEAQYF. Complete variable domain (other parts from reference TRBV29-1 and TRBJ2-5): SAVISQKPSRDICQRGTSLTIQCQVDSQVTMMFWYRQQPGQSLTLIATANQGSEATYESGFVIDKFPISRPNLTFSTLTVSNMSPEDSSIYLCSAAGTGGEEAQYFGPGTRLLVL.

The V and J genes are TRBV7-2 and TRBJ2-2; possibly TRBD1 for D (6 bases). The CDR3 runs 15 residues. The germline V gene has CDR1 SGHTA and CDR2 FQGNSA. Trimming pared 4 bases from V and 4 bases from J, leaving 13 bases between. This CDR3 reads CASSSVTGSTGELFF. The CDR3 DNA is TGTGCCAGCAGCTCGGTGACAGGAAGCACCGGGGAGCTGTTTTTT. The full variable domain, completed using reference TRBV7-2 and TRBJ2-2, is GAGVSQSPSNKVTEKGKDVELRCDPISGHTALYWYRQSLGQGLEFLIYFQGNSAPDKSGLPSDRFSAERTGGSVSTLTIQRTQQEDSAVYLCASSSVTGSTGELFFGEGSRLTVL.

The V call is TRBV15, the J call TRBJ2-7; D not resolved. Looked up from germline, CDR1 is LNHNV and CDR2 is YYDKDF (reference sequence). This CDR3 has 16 amino acids. The V and J ends lost 0 bases and 5 bases respectively, with 17 bases between them. CDR3 region: CATSRDIQGSVHEQYF. In nucleotides, the CDR3 is TGTGCCACCAGCAGAGATATTCAAGGATCAGTCCACGAGCAGTACTTC.

This clonotype occurred a few times. The V call is TRBV5-1, the J call TRBJ2-7; D tentatively fits TRBD1 or TRBD2 (5 bases each). V was shortened by 0 bases and J by 6 bases, with 13 bases between the two germline ends. The CDR3 is 14 amino acids. The germline CDR1 and CDR2 sequences are SGHRS and YFSETQ. The CDR3 DNA sequence: TGCGCCAGCAGCTTGGCAGGGAGAGGAATCGAGCAGTACTTC. Protein sequence: CASSLAGRGIEQYF.

This clonotype was seen more than once but under ten times. The chain joins TRBV12-5 to TRBJ2-5; D may be TRBD1 or TRBD2 (5 bases each). The germline CDR1 and CDR2 sequences are LGHNT and FRNRAP. The CDR3 covers 13 residues. CDR3 sequence: CASTTIGEETQYF. The CDR3 DNA is TGTGCCAGCACCACGATAGGGGAGGAGACCCAGTACTTC.

The chain employs TRBV12-3 or TRBV12-4 and TRBJ1-1; D not certain. The CDR3 contains 16 residues. Trimming removed 2 bases from V and 1 base from J, with 14 bases in between. Here the CDR3 DNA reads TGTGCCAGCAGTTTATCGAGGCGGATGAGGAACACTGAAGCTTTCTTT. Translating it yields CASSLSRRMRNTEAFF.

The sample holds many counts of this clonotype. The J gene is TRBJ2-7, the V gene TRBV10-3; maybe TRBD1 (6 bases). The CDR3 sequence is 15 residues long. CDR1 is ENHRY and CDR2 is SYGVKD in the germline V gene. Trimming took off 3 bases at V and 2 bases at J, with 14 bases between the two ends. The CDR3 loop reads CAISDGQRRTYEQYF. CDR3 coding DNA: TGTGCCATCAGTGATGGACAGCGACGAACCTACGAGCAGTACTTC.

This clonotype has a count of ten or more. The chain has TRBV25-1 and TRBJ1-2; 7 bases are a match to TRBD1. After removal of 3 bases from V and 8 bases from J, the junction contained 12 bases not matched to a gene. This CDR3 has 15 residues. Germline V gene lookup returns CDR1 MGHDK and CDR2 SYGVNS. The CDR3 loop reads CASSDDLTGAGGYTF. CDR3 sequence (DNA): TGTGCCAGCAGTGACGACCTAACAGGGGCTGGCGGCTACACCTTC.

The rearrangement joins TRBV10-2 to TRBJ1-2; D is perhaps TRBD1 (6 bases). Germline-derived CDR1 and CDR2 are WSHSY and SAAADI. The CDR3 contains 13 residues. V dropped 8 bases and J dropped 4 bases, with 14 bases sitting between them. CDR3 in amino acids: CASGEDSGYGYTF. The CDR3, as DNA: TGCGCCAGCGGGGAGGACAGCGGCTATGGCTACACCTTC.